This TCR beta chain stems from a study of blood T cell repertoires in COVID-19. Background on the study: From the United States, Italy and Spain came samples of acute and convalescent COVID-19.

Germline CDR1 and CDR2: SGHTS and YDEGEE. With V trimmed by 5 bases and J by 4 bases, 13 bases remained unmatched. CDR3 length: 17 residues. TCRdb keeps only in-frame clones here, not all; method: immunoSEQ multiplex PCR. The sample lists 20,000 to 30,000 clones, 92% occurring once. This sequence originates from a human donor in a cohort sampled during active COVID-19. The sequencing input was peripheral blood. The gene calls are TRBV5-8 and TRBJ2-1; 9 bases are a match to TRBD1. CDR3 residues: CASRRITGGLLYNEQFF. CDR3 coding DNA: TGTGCCAGCAGAAGAATTACAGGGGGCCTCCTTTACAATGAGCAGTTCTTC.